The 26 T cell receptor beta chains in this list originate from one sample, sequenced in a study of PD-1 blockade in mismatch repair-deficient tumors. Repertoires were generated with immunoSEQ multiplex PCR, while TCRdb's copy carries only in-frame clones and drops some. The sample yields 45,000 to 60,000 clones, approximately 78% seen once. The source was peripheral blood, collected 4 weeks after starting pembrolizumab. Receptors originate from an adult with mismatch repair-deficient cancer.

The V and J genes are TRBV19 and TRBJ2-7; the D is unclear. CDR1 LNHDA and CDR2 SQIVND come from the germline V gene (reference sequence). Trimming took 6 bases from V and 2 from J, leaving 17 bases between them. The CDR3 sequence is 15 residues long. The CDR3 reads CASSATPTYAYEQYF. The CDR3 DNA reads TGTGCCAGTAGCGCAACCCCCACATACGCCTACGAGCAGTACTTC.

The chain employs TRBV5-1 and TRBJ1-1; perhaps TRBD1 as D (6 bases). Germline CDR1 SGHRS, CDR2 YFSETQ. The V end lost 5 bases, the J end lost 0 bases, and 11 bases lay between the germline ends. CDR3 length: 14 residues. CDR3 nucleotides: TGCGCCAGCAGAGCAGGGGAGATGAACACTGAAGCTTTCTTT. Amino acids: CASRAGEMNTEAFF.

The chain combines TRBV4-1 with TRBJ1-3; 10 nucleotides line up with TRBD1. The V segment lost 5 bases and the J segment 2 bases; nucleotides outside the gene matches: 6. Germline loops: CDR1 MGHRA, CDR2 YSYEKL. This CDR3 is built from 16 residues. The CDR3 bases are TGCGCCAGCAGCTTAGCGGGACAGGGGACTGGAAACACCATATATTTT. Protein product: CASSLAGQGTGNTIYF.

This clone was observed a handful of times. V usage is TRBV7-9 and J usage is TRBJ2-5; 10 bases map to TRBD1. Germline V CDR1 and CDR2: SEHNR, FQNEAQ (reference sequence). After removal of 3 bases from V and 2 bases from J, the junction contained 6 bases not matched to a gene. The CDR3 is 16 residues long. CDR3: CASSFQDRGTQETQYF. The CDR3 DNA is TGTGCCAGCAGCTTTCAGGACAGGGGGACTCAAGAGACCCAGTACTTC.

This clone was counted between two and nine times. The chain employs TRBV6-5 and TRBJ2-2; D may be TRBD1 or TRBD2 (5 bases each). The germline gives CDR1 MNHEY, CDR2 SVGAGI. Trimming took 5 bases from V and 8 from J, leaving 15 bases between them. The CDR3 runs to 14 residues. The CDR3 region is CASSQGVASGELFF. The CDR3 region has the DNA TGTGCCAGCAGTCAGGGAGTAGCATCAGGGGAGCTGTTTTTT.

The gene calls are TRBV28 and TRBJ2-5, with D perhaps TRBD2 (6 bases). V lost 7 bases to trimming and J lost 5 bases, with 20 bases between them. CDR3 length equals 15 residues. The germline V gene encodes CDR1 MDHEN and CDR2 SYDVKM. The CDR3 DNA reads as TGTGCCAGCAATTTGGCCGGGATTCGGGGGGAGACCCAGTACTTC. It is translated as CASNLAGIRGETQYF.

CDR3 protein: CASSSSGASYNEQFF. Here the CDR3 DNA reads TGTGCCAGCAGCTCAAGCGGGGCATCCTACAATGAGCAGTTCTTC. V and J are TRBV7-2 and TRBJ2-1; 7 bases are shared with TRBD2. Germline values: CDR1 SGHTA, CDR2 FQGNSA. CDR3 length: 15 residues. J lost 1 base, V lost 4 bases, and 4 bases had no gene match.

This clone was detected a few times. The V call is TRBV15, the J call TRBJ2-1, with unresolved D. The CDR3 is 13 amino acids. V was shortened by 4 bases and J by 9 bases, with 13 bases between the two germline ends. Germline CDR1 and CDR2: LNHNV and YYDKDF (reference sequence). CDR3 sequence reads: CATSINLWGEQFF. As DNA, the CDR3 is TGTGCCACCAGCATCAACCTCTGGGGTGAGCAGTTCTTC.

The count of this clone is one. The chain carries TRBV19 and TRBJ2-2; D not certain. V was trimmed by 4 bases and J by 1 base, leaving 16 bases between them. From germline, CDR1 is LNHDA and CDR2 SQIVND (reference sequence). CDR3 size: 17 residues. As DNA, the CDR3 is TGTGCCAGTAGTAGGGGTCCAGGCGATTTGAACACCGGGGAGCTGTTTTTT. This codes for CASSRGPGDLNTGELFF.

The CDR3 nucleotides read TGTGCCAGCAGCTTGGGACAGGGGCTATTACAAGAGACCCAGTACTTC. As protein: CASSLGQGLLQETQYF. The genes are TRBV5-4 and TRBJ2-5; 8 nucleotides line up with TRBD1. The CDR3 runs 16 residues. The trim removed 0 bases at V and 2 bases at J, leaving 6 bases unmatched. Germline CDR1 is SGHNT and CDR2 is YYREEE (reference sequence).

This clone came up a few times. The chain couples TRBV7-6 to TRBJ1-1; D is ambiguous. Germline V gene data show CDR1 as SGHVS and CDR2 as FNYEAQ. The CDR3 sequence is 13 residues long. The V end lost 4 bases, the J end lost 4 bases, and 10 bases lay between the germline ends. CDR3 region: CASSSLGSTEAFF. The CDR3, as DNA: TGTGCCAGCAGCTCCTTGGGGAGCACTGAAGCTTTCTTT.

The rearrangement links TRBV4-1 to TRBJ2-3; 10 bases are a match to TRBD2. The CDR3 is made up of 17 amino acids. Unmatched junction bases numbered 7, after V lost 1 base and J lost 3 bases. Germline-derived CDR1 and CDR2 are MGHRA and YSYEKL. CDR3 amino acids: CASSQAGTSVLTDTQYF. Here the CDR3 DNA reads TGCGCCAGCAGCCAAGCAGGGACTAGCGTATTGACAGATACGCAGTATTTT.

CDR3 protein: CASSEAEPTKNTEAFF. The CDR3 DNA follows: TGTGCCAGCAGTGAAGCGGAACCTACAAAGAACACTGAAGCTTTCTTT. This rearrangement joins TRBV6-1 to TRBJ1-1; no firm D call. The germline V gene has CDR1 MNHNS and CDR2 SASEGT. This CDR3 is built from 16 residues. V lost 0 bases to trimming and J lost 1 base, with 12 bases between them.

The chain uses TRBV10-3 and TRBJ2-7, with D tentatively TRBD2 (6 bases). Germline V CDR1 and CDR2: ENHRY, SYGVKD. Trimming took off 6 bases at V and 7 bases at J, with 16 bases between the two ends. The CDR3 is 13 residues long. The CDR3 coding sequence is TGTGCCATCAGAACGGGAGTCTCGGAAGAGCAGTACTTC. It codes for CAIRTGVSEEQYF.

V is TRBV9 and J is TRBJ2-1; D unclear. Germline V gene sequence: CDR1 SGDLS, CDR2 YYNGEE. This CDR3 spans 13 amino acids. Deletions cut 4 bases from V and 8 bases from J, with 13 bases between. The CDR3 loop reads CASSKGLLDEQFF. The CDR3 DNA reads TGTGCCAGCAGCAAGGGCCTCCTGGATGAGCAGTTCTTC.

The sample holds a few counts of this clone. The V and J genes are TRBV7-2 and TRBJ2-2, with D uncertain. Germline V lookup: CDR1 SGHTA, CDR2 FQGNSA. The CDR3 runs 13 residues. V gave up 4 bases and J gave up 6 bases, with 9 bases separating them. The chain's CDR3 is CASSYSLAGELFF. The CDR3 DNA reads TGTGCCAGCAGCTACTCCCTGGCCGGGGAGCTGTTTTTT.

J is TRBJ1-5 and V is TRBV19; no reliable D call. The germline gives CDR1 LNHDA, CDR2 SQIVND (reference sequence). V was trimmed by 6 bases and J by 3 bases, leaving 12 bases between them. The CDR3 is 14 residues long. For the CDR3, the DNA is TGTGCCAGTAGCAGCCGGGCCCCCAATCAGCCCCAGCATTTT. It codes for CASSSRAPNQPQHF.

Remarks on this clone: Distinct nucleotide sequences in the sample also encode this CDR3. This chain connects TRBV6-6 to TRBJ1-2; D gene uncertain. The CDR3 consists of 12 residues. Trimming stripped 2 bases from V and 7 bases from J, with 8 bases between. Germline V gene lookup returns CDR1 MNHNY and CDR2 SVGAGI (reference sequence). Written as DNA, the CDR3 is TGTGCCAGCAGTTACGCAGGAGGTGGCTACACCTTC. It is translated as CASSYAGGGYTF.

This clone was seen just once. The chain joins TRBV10-3 to TRBJ1-2, with TRBD1 matching 9 bases. This CDR3 is 12 amino acids long. Germline CDR1 reads ENHRY; CDR2 reads SYGVKD. V gave up 4 bases and J gave up 6 bases; unmatched junction bases: 0. The CDR3 DNA reads as TGTGCCATCAGTGGGACAGGGGATGGCTACACCTTC. Translated, it gives CAISGTGDGYTF.

J is TRBJ2-1 and V is TRBV18, with D perhaps TRBD1 or TRBD2 (7 bases each). This CDR3 has 12 amino acids. The V and J ends lost 5 bases and 9 bases respectively, with 11 bases between them. Per the germline V gene, CDR1 is KGHSH and CDR2 is LQKENI. CDR3 protein: CASSDREGEQFF. CDR3 coding DNA: TGTGCCAGCTCAGACAGGGAGGGTGAGCAGTTCTTC.

The rearrangement links TRBV11-3 to TRBJ2-1; no clear D gene. CDR3 length equals 14 residues. V gave up 6 bases and J gave up 6 bases, with 15 bases separating them. Germline loops: CDR1 SGHNT, CDR2 YENEEA. CDR3 in DNA: TGTGCCAGCAGTCAAACACATCTGGCCAATGAGCAGTTCTTC. As protein: CASSQTHLANEQFF.

The chain uses TRBV19 and TRBJ2-3; D may be TRBD1 or TRBD2 (6 bases each). The CDR3 length is 16 residues. V lost 0 bases to trimming and J lost 5 bases, with 15 bases between them. Germline CDR1 LNHDA, CDR2 SQIVND (reference sequence). This chain's CDR3 is CASSIEGGFGRDTQYF. As DNA, the CDR3 is TGTGCCAGTAGTATAGAGGGGGGCTTCGGGCGAGATACGCAGTATTTT.

J is TRBJ2-7 and V is TRBV11-2, with TRBD2 identical over 9 bases. Trimming took 6 bases from V and 4 from J; bases not matched to a gene: 4. This CDR3 is 13 amino acids long. CDR1 is SGHAT, CDR2 FQNNGV, per germline. In DNA, the CDR3 is TGTGCCAGCAGTCTAGCGGGGTTATACGAGCAGTACTTC. As protein: CASSLAGLYEQYF.

V and J are TRBV12-5 and TRBJ2-7; 9 nucleotides line up with TRBD1. V was clipped by 1 base and J by 5 bases; unmatched bases: 9. The CDR3 is made up of 16 amino acids. Germline V lookup: CDR1 LGHNT, CDR2 FRNRAP. Here the CDR3 DNA reads TGTGCTAGTGGTTTGGCAGGGACAGGGAGGTCCCACGAGCAGTACTTC. It translates to CASGLAGTGRSHEQYF.

This clone has a single count. DNA of the CDR3: TGTGCCAGTAGTCCCCAGGGACAGGATAACTATGGCTACACCTTC. It translates to CASSPQGQDNYGYTF. The gene calls are TRBV19 and TRBJ1-2; the match to TRBD1 covers 8 bases. V dropped 5 bases and J dropped 1; count of bases not matched to a gene: 6. This CDR3 region has 15 residues. Germline V gives CDR1 LNHDA, CDR2 SQIVND (reference sequence).

The chain couples TRBV5-4 to TRBJ2-7; 13 positions match TRBD2. V shed 4 bases and J 6 bases; nucleotides not matched to a gene: 10. The CDR3 has 16 amino acids. Per germline, CDR1 SGHNT and CDR2 YYREEE (reference sequence). The CDR3 reads CASSAQLAGGGREQYF. The CDR3 nucleotides read TGTGCCAGCAGCGCTCAACTAGCGGGAGGGGGTCGCGAGCAGTACTTC.